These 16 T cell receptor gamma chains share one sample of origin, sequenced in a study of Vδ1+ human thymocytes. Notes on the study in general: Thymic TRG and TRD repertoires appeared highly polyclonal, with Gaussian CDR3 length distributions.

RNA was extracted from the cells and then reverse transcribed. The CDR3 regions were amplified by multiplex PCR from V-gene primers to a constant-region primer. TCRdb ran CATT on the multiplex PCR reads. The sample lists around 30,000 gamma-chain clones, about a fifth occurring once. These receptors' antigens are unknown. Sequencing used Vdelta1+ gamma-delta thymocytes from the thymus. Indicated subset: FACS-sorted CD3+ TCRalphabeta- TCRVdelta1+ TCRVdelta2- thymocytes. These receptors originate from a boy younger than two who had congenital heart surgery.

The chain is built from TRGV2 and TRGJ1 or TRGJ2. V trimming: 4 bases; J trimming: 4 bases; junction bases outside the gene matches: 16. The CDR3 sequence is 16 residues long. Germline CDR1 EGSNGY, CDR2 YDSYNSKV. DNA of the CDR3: TGTGCCACCTGGGATGGGCCCGAAATTGCCTATTATAAGAAACTCTTT. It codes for CATWDGPEIAYYKKLF.

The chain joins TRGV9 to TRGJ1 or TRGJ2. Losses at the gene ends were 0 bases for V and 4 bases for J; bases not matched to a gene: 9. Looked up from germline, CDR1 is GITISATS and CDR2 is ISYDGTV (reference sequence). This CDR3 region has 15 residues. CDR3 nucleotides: TGTGCCTTGTGGGAGGTGGGCAATGAGTATTATAAGAAACTCTTT. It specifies CALWEVGNEYYKKLF.

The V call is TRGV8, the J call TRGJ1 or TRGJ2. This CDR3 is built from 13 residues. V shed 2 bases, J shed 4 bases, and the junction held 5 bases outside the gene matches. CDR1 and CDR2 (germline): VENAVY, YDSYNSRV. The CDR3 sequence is CATWDTSYYKKLF. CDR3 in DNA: TGTGCCACCTGGGATACCTCGTATTATAAGAAACTCTTT.

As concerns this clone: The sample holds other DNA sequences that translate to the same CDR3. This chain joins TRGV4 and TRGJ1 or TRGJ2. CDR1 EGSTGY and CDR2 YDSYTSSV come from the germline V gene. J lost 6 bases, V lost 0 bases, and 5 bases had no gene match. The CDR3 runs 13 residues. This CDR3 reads CATWDGLVYKKLF. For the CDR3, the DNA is TGTGCCACCTGGGATGGGCTTGTTTATAAGAAACTCTTT.

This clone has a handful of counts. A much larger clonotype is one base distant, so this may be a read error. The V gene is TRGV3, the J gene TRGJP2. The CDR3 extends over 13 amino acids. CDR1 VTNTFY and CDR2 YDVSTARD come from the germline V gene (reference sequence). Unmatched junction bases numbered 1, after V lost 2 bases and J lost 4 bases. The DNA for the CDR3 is TGTGCCACCTGGGACATTAGTGATTGGATCAAGACGTTT. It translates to CATWDISDWIKTF.

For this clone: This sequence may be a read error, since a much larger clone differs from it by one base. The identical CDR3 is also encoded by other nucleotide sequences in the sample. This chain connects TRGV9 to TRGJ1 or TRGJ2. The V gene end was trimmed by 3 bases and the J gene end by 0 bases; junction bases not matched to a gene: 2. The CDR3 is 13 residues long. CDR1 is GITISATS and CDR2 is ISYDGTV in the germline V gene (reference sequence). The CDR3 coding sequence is TGTGCCTTGTGGGAGTCGAATTATTATAAGAAACTCTTT. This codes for CALWESNYYKKLF.

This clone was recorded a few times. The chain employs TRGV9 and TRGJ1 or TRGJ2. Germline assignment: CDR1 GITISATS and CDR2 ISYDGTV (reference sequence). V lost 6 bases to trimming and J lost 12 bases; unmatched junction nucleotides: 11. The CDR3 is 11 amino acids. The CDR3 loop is CALWRPLGKLF. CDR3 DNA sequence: TGTGCCTTGTGGAGACCCCTTGGGAAACTCTTT.

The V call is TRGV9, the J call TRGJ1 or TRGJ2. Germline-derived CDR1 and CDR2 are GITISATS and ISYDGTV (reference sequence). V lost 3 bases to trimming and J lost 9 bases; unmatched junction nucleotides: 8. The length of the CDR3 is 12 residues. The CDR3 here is CALWEPVGKKLF. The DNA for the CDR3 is TGTGCCTTGTGGGAGCCCGTGGGTAAGAAACTCTTT.

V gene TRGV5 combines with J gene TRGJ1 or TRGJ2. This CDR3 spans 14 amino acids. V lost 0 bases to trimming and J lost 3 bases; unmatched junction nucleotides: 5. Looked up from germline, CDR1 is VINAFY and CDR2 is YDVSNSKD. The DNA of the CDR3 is TGTGCCACCTGGGACAGGCGTAGTTATTATAAGAAACTCTTT. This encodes CATWDRRSYYKKLF.

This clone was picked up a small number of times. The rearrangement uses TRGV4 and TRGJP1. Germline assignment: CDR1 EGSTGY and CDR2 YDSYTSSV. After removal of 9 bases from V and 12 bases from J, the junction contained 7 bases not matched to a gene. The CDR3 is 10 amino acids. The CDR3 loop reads CATPTRFKIF. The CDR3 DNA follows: TGTGCCACCCCCACTCGGTTCAAGATATTT.

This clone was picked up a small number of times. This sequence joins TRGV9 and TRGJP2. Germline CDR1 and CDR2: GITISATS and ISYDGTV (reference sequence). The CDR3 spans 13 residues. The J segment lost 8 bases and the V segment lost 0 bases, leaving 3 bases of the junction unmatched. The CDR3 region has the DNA TGTGCCTTGTGGGAGGTGCCGGATTGGATCAAGACGTTT. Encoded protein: CALWEVPDWIKTF.

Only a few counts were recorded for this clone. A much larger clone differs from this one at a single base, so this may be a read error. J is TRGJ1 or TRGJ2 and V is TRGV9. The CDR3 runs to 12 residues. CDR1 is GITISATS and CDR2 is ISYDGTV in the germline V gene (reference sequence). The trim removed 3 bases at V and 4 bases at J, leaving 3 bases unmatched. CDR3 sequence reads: CALWELYYKKLF. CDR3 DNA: TGTGCCTTGTGGGAGTTATATTATAAGAAACTCTTT.

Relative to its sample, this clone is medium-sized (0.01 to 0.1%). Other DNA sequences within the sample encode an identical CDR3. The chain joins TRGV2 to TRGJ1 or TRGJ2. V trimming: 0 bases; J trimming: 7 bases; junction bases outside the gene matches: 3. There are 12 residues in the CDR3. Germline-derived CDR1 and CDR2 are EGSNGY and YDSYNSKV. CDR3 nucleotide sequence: TGTGCCACCTGGGACGGGCAGTATAAGAAACTCTTT. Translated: CATWDGQYKKLF.

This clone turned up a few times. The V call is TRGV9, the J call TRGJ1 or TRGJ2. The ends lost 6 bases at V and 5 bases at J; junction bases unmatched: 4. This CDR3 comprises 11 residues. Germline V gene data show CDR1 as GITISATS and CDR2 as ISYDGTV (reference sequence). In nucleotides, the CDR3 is TGTGCCTTGTGGTCGAATTATAAGAAACTCTTT. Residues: CALWSNYKKLF.

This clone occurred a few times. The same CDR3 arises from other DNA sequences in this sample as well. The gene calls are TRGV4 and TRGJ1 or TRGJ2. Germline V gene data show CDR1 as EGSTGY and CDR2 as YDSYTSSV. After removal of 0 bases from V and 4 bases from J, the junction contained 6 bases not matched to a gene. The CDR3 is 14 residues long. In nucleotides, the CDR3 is TGTGCCACCTGGGATGGGCTATGGTATTATAAGAAACTCTTT. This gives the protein CATWDGLWYYKKLF.

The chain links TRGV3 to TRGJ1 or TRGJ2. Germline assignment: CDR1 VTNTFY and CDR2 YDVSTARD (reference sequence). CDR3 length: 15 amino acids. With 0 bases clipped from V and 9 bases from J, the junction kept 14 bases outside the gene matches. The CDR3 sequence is CATWDRRDLFIKKLF. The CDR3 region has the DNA TGTGCCACCTGGGACAGGCGGGATTTATTTATTAAGAAACTCTTT.